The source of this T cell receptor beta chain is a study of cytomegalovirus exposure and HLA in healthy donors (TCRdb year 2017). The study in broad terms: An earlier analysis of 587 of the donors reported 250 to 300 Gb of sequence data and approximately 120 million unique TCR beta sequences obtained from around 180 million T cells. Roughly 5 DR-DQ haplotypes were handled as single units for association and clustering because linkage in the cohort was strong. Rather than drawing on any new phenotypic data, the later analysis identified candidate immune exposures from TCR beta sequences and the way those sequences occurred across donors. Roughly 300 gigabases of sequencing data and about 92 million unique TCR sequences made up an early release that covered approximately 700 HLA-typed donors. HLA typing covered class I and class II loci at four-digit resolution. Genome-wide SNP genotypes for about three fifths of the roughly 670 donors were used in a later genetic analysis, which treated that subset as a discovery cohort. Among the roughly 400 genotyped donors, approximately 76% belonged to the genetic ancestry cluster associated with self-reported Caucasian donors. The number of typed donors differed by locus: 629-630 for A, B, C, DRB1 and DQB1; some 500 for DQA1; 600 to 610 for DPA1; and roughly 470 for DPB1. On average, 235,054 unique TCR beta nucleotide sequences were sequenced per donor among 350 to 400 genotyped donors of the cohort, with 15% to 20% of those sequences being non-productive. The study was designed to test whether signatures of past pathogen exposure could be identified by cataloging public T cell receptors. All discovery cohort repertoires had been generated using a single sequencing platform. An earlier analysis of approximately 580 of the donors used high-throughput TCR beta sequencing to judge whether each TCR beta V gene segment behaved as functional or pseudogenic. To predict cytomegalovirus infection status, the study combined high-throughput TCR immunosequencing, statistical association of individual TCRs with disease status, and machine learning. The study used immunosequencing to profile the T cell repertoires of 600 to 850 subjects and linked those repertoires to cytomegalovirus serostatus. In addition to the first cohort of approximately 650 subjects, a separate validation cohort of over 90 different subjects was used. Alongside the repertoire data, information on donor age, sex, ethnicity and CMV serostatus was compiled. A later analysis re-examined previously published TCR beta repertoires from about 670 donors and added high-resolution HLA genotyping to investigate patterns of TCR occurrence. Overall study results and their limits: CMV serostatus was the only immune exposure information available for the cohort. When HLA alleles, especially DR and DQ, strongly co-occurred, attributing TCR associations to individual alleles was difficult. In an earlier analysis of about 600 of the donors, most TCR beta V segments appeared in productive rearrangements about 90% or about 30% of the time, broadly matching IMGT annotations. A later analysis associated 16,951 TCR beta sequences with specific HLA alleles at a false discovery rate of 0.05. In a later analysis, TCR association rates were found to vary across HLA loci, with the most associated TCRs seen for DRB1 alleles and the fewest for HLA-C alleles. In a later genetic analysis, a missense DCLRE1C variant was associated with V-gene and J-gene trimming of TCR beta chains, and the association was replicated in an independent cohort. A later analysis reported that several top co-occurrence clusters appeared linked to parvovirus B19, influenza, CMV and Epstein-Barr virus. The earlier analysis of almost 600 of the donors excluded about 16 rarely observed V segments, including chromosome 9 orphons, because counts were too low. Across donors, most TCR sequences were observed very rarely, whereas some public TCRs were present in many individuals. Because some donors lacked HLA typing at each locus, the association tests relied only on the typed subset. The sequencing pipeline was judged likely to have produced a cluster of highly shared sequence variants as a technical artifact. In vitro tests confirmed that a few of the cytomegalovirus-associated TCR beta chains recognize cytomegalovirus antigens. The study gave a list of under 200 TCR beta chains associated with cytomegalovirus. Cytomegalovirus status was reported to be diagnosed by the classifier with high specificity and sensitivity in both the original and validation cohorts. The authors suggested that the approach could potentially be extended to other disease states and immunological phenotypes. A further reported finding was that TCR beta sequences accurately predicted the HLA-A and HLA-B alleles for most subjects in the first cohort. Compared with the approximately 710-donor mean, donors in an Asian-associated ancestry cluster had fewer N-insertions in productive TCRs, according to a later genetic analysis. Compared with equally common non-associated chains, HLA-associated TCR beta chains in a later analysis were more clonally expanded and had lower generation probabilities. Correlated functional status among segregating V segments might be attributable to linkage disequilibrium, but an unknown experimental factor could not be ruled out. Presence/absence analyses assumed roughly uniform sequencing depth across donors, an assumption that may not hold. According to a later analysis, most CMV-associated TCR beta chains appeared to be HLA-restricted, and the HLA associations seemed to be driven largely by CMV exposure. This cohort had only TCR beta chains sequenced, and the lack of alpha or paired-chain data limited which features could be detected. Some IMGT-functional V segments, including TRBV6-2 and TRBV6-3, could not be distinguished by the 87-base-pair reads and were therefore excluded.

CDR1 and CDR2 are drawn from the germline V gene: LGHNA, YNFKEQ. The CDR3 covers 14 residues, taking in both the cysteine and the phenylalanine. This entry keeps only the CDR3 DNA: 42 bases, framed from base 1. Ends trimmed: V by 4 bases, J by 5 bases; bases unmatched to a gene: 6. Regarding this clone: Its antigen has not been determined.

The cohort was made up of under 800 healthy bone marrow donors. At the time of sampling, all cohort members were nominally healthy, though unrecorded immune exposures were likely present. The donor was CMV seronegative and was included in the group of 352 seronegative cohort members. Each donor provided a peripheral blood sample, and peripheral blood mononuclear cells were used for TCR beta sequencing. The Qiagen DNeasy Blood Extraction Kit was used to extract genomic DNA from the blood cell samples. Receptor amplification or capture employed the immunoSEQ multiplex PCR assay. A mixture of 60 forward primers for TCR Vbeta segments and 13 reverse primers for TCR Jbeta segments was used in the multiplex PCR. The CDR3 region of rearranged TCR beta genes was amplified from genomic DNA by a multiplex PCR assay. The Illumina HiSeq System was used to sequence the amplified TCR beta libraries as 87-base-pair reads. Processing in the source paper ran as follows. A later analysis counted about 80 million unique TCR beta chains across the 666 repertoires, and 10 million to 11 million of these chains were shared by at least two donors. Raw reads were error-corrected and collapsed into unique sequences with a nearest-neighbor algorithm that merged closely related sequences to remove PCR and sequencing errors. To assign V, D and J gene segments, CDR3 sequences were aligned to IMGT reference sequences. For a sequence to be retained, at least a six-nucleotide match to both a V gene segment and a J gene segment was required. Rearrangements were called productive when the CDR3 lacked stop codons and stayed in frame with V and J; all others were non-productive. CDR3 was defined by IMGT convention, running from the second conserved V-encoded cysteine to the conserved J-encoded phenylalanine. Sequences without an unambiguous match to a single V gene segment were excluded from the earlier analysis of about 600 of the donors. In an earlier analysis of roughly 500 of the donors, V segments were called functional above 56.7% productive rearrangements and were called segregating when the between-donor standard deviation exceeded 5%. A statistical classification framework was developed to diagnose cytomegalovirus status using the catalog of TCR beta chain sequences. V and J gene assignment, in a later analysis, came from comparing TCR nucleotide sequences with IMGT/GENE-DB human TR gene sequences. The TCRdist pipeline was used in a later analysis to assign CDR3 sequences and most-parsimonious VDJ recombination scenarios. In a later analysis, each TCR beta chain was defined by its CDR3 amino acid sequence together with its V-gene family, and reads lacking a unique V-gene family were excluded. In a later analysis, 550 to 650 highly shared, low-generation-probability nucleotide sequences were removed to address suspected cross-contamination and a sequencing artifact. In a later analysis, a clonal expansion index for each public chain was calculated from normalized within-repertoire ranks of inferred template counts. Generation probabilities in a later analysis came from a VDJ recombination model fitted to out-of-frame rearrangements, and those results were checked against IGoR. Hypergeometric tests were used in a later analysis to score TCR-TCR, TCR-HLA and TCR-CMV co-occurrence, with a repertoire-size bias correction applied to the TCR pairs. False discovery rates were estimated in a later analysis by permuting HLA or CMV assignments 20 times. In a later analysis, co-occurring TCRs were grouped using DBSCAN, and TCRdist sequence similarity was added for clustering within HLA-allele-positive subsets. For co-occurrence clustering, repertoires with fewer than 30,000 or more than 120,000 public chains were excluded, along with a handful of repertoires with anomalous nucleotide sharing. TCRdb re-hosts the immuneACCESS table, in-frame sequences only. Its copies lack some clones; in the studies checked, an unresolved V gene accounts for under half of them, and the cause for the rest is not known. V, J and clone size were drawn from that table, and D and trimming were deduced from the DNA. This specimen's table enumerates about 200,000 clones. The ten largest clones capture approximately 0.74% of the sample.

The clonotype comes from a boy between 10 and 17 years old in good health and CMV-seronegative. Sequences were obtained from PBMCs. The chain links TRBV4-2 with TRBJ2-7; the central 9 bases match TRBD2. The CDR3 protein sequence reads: CASSPGTSSHEQYF. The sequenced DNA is TGTGCCAGCAGCCCTGGGACTAGCAGCCACGAGCAGTACTTC.